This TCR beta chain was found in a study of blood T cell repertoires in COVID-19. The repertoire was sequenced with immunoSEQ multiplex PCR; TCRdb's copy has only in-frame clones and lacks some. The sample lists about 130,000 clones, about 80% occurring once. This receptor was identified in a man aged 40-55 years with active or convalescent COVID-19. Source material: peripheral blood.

The CDR3 reads CASSQGGRVSGYTF. As DNA, the CDR3 is TGTGCCAGCAGCCAAGGGGGCAGGGTGAGCGGCTACACCTTC. The chain couples TRBV28 to TRBJ1-2; TRBD1 matches at 7 bases. Germline V gives CDR1 MDHEN, CDR2 SYDVKM. This CDR3 comprises 14 residues. After removal of 6 bases from V and 8 bases from J, the junction contained 12 bases not matched to a gene.